This record concerns one T cell receptor beta chain sequence. For each subset, genomic DNA was distributed in equal portions over several immunoSEQ plates. Generated by immunoSEQ multiplex PCR, the TCRdb table keeps only in-frame clones and is missing some. The sample has 2,500,000 or so clones; 85% to 95% are singletons. The data are from a study of shared clonotypes between healthy human individuals. Negatively enriched CD4+ T cells were divided by CD45RA into naive and memory. CDR1 MNHNS and CDR2 SASEGT come from the germline V gene. Deletions cut 2 bases from V and 7 bases from J, with 9 bases between. This CDR3 contains 13 residues.

The source of this sequence is a man aged 18 to 29 in good health. The chain joins TRBV6-1 to TRBJ1-5, with D possibly matching TRBD1 (6 bases). Specimen: naive CD4+ T cells sorted from blood. Subset of the sample: CD45RA+ positively selected. Written as DNA, the CDR3 is TGTGCCAGCAGTGAACAGGGGAAACAGCCCCAGCATTTT. The encoded protein is CASSEQGKQPQHF.